This T cell receptor beta chain was identified in a study of shared clonotypes between healthy human individuals. Germline CDR1 LGHNT, CDR2 FRNRAP. V dropped 6 bases and J dropped 2; count of bases not matched to a gene: 4. The CDR3 contains 14 residues. This clone was seen only a few times. Authors' methods: From ImmunoSEQ came sequences covering only the junction and carrying no quality scores, so filtering differed. Sequencing was performed with immunoSEQ multiplex PCR; in TCRdb, only in-frame clones are kept and a portion is missing. V and J calls and clone size are copied from that table; D and trimming were computed from the DNA. The sample lists around 2.1 million clones; under 95% were seen once. Naive CD8 cells lacked CD45RO, underwent positive selection for CCR7 and left out terminally differentiated effector memory CD45RA+ cells. The donors, all of them Caucasian adults, lived in Nashville, Tennessee.

This TCR came from a young man in good health. Some clones in this sample may be carry-over from other donors' samples. The gene calls are TRBV12-5 and TRBJ1-1; 9 nucleotides line up with TRBD1. The specimen sequenced was naive CD8+ T cells from PBMCs. The CDR3 coding sequence is TGTGCTAGTGGACAGGACAGGGGCAACACTGAAGCTTTCTTT. Translating it yields CASGQDRGNTEAFF. Full variable domain (outside the CDR3, taken from reference TRBV12-5 and TRBJ1-1): DARVTQTPRHKVTEMGQEVTMRCQPILGHNTVFWYRQTMMQGLELLAYFRNRAPLDDSGMPKDRFSAEMPDATLATLKIQPSEPRDSAVYFCASGQDRGNTEAFFGQGTRLTVV.